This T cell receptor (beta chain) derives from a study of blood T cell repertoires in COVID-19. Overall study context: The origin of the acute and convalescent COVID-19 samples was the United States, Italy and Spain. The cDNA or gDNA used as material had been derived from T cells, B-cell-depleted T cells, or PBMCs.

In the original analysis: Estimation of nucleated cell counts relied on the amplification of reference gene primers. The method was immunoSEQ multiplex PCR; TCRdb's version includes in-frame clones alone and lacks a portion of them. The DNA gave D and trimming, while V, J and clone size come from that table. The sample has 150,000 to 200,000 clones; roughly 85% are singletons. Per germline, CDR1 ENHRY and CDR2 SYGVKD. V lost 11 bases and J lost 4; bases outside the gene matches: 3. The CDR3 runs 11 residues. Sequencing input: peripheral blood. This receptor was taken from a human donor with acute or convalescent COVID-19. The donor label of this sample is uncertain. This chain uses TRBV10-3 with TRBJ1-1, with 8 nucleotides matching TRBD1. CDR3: CAVTGGTEAFF. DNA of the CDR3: TGTGCCGTAACAGGGGGCACTGAAGCTTTCTTT.